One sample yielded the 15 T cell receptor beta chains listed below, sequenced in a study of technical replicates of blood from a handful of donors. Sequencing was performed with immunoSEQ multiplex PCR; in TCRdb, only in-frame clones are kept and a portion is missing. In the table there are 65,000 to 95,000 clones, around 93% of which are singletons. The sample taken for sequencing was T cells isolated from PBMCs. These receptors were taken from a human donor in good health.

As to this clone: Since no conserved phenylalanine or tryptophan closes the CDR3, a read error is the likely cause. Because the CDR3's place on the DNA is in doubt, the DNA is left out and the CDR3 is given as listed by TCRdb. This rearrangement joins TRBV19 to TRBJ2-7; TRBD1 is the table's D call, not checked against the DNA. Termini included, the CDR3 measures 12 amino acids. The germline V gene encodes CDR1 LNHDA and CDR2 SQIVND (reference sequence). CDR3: CASSPLVGTSLL.

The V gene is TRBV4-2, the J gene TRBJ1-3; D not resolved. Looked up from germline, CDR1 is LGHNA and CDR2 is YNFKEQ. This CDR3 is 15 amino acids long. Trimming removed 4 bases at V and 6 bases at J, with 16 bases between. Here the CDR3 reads CASSRESRQENTIYF. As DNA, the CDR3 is TGTGCCAGCAGCCGAGAGAGTAGGCAGGAAAACACCATATATTTT.

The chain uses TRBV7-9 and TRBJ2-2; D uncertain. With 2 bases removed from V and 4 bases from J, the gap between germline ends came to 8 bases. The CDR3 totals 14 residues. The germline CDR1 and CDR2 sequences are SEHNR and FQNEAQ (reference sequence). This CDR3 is CASSLSSSTGELFF. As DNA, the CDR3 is TGTGCCAGCAGCTTAAGTTCCAGCACCGGGGAGCTGTTTTTT.

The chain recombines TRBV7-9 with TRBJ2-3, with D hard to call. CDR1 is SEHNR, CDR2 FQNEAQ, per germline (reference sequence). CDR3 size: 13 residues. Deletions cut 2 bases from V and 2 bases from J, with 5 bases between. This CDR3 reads CASSLQLTDTQYF. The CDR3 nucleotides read TGTGCCAGCAGCTTACAACTCACAGATACGCAGTATTTT.

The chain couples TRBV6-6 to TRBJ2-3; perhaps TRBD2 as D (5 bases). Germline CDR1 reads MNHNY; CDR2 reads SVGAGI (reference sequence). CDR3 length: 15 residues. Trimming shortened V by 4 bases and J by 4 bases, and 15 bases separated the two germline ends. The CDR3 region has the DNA TGTGCCAGCAGTTCCGGGGTCGGGGTCTCAGATACGCAGTATTTT. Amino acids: CASSSGVGVSDTQYF.

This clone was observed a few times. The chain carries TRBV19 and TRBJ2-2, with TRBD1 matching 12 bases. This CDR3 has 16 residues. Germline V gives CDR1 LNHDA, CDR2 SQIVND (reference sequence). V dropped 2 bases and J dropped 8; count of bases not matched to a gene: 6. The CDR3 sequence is CASSISGTGGRGELFF. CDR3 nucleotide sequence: TGTGCCAGTAGTATATCGGGGACAGGGGGCAGAGGGGAGCTGTTTTTT.

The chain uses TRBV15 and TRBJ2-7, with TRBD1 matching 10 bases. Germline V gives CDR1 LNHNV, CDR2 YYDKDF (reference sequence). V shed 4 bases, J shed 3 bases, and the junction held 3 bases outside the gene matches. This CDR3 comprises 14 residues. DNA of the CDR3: TGTGCCACCAGCAACCGGGACAGGGGCTACGAGCAGTACTTC. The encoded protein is CATSNRDRGYEQYF.

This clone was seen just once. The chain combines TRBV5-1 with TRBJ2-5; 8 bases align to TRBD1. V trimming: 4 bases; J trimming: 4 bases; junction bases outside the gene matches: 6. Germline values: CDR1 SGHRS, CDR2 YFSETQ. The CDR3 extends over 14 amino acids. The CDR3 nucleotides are TGCGCCAGCAGCGAGACAGGGGCAGGAGAGACCCAGTACTTC. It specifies CASSETGAGETQYF.

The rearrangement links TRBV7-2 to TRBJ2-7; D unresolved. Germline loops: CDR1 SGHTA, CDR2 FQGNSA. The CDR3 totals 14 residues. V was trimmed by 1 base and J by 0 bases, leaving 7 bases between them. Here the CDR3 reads CASSLDRYSYEQYF. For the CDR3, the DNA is TGTGCCAGCAGCTTAGACCGGTACTCCTACGAGCAGTACTTC.

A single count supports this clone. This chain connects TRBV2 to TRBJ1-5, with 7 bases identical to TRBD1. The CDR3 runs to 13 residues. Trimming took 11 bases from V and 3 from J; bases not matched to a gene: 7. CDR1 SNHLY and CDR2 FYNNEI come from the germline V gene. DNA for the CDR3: TGTGCCGGCGGGACAGCGGTCAATCAGCCCCAGCATTTT. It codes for CAGGTAVNQPQHF.

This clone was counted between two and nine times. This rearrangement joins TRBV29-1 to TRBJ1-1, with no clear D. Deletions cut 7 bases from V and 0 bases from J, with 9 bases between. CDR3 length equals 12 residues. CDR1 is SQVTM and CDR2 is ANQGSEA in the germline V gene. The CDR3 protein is CSAWAMNTEAFF. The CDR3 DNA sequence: TGCAGCGCTTGGGCGATGAACACTGAAGCTTTCTTT.

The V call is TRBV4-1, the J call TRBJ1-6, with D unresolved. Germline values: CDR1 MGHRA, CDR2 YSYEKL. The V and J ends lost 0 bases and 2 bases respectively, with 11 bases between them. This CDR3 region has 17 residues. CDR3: CASSQDGRATYNSPLHF. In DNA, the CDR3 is TGCGCCAGCAGCCAAGATGGGAGGGCCACCTATAATTCACCCCTCCACTTT.

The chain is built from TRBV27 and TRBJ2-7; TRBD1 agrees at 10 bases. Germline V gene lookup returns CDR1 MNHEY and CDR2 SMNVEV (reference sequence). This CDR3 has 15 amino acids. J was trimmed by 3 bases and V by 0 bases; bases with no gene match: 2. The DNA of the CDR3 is TGTGCCAGCAGTTTATCGGGGACAGGGGTCTACGAGCAGTACTTC. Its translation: CASSLSGTGVYEQYF.

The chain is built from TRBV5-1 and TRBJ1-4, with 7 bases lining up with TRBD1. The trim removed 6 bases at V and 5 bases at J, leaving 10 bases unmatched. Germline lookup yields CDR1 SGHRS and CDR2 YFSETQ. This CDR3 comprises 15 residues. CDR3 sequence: CASTADRARNEKLFF. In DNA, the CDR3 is TGCGCCAGCACCGCAGACAGGGCTCGGAATGAAAAACTGTTTTTT.

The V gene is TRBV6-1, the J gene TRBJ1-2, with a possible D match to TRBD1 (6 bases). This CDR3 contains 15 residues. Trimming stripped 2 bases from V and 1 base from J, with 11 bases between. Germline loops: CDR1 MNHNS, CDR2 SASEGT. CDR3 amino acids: CASSESTGYNYGYTF. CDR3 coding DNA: TGTGCCAGCAGTGAATCGACAGGCTATAACTATGGCTACACCTTC.